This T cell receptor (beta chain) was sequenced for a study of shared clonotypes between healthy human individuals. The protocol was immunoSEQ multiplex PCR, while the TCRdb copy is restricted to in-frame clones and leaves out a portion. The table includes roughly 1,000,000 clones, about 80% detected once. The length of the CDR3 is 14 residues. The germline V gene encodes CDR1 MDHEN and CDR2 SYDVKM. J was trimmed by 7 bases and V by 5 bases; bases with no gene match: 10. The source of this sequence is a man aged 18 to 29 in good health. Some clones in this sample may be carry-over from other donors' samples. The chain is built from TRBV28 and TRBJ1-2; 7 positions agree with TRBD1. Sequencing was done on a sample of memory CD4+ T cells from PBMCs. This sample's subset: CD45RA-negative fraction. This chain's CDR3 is CASSKTGIVSGYTF. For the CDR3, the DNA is TGTGCCAGCAGTAAGACAGGGATCGTCTCTGGCTACACCTTC.